The 6 T cell receptor beta chains reported below all come from one sample, sequenced in a study of T-cell reconstitution after alpha-beta-depleted transplantation in children. Unique molecular identifiers were incorporated into the prepared TCRbeta library. TCRdb reprocessed the PCR reads via MiXCR and lists one record per CDR3 protein. The table lists hundreds of thousands of distinct CDR3 sequences, approximately 29% of them singletons, with more than 2% in the top ten. Material: PBMCs from the stem cell graft donor, obtained from the stem cell graft. The source is a human donor who donated a stem cell graft to a child with aplastic anemia.

The rearrangement joins TRBV28 to TRBJ2-4, with 7 bases lining up with TRBD1. The germline V gene encodes CDR1 MDHEN and CDR2 SYDVKM. CDR3 size: 13 residues. Germline trimming cut 5 bases from V and 6 bases from J; bases unmatched to any gene: 4. The CDR3: CASSSGQANIQYF. The CDR3, as DNA: TGTGCCAGCAGTAGTGGACAGGCAAACATTCAGTACTTC.

A few counts support this clonotype. The V gene is TRBV20-1, the J gene TRBJ1-1; no firm D call. Germline V lookup: CDR1 DFQATT, CDR2 SNEGSKA (reference sequence). The length of the CDR3 is 13 residues. V was pared by 3 bases and J by 0 bases, with 8 bases between. As DNA, the CDR3 is TGCAGTGCTAGTGTCGGGGTGAACACTGAAGCTTTCTTT. The encoded protein is CSASVGVNTEAFF.

The chain carries TRBV7-7 and TRBJ2-7; 7 bases map to TRBD1. V was clipped by 3 bases and J by 2 bases; unmatched bases: 7. The CDR3 extends over 15 amino acids. The V gene's germline CDR1 is SSHAT and CDR2 FNYEAQ (reference sequence). CDR3 DNA: TGTGCCAGCAGCTTCCAGGCGCAGGGGGCCTACGAGCAGTACTTC. This translates into CASSFQAQGAYEQYF.

The chain combines TRBV11-2 with TRBJ2-4; D remains ambiguous. The CDR3 consists of 18 residues. Looked up from germline, CDR1 is SGHAT and CDR2 is FQNNGV. V was clipped by 2 bases and J by 1 base, with 18 bases between them. This CDR3 is CASSLRSGSEVAKNIQYF. The CDR3 DNA sequence: TGTGCCAGCAGCTTAAGGTCCGGGTCGGAAGTCGCCAAAAACATTCAGTACTTC.

This clonotype was counted only a few times. V and J are TRBV20-1 and TRBJ2-7; D ambiguous. Trimming took off 3 bases at V and 4 bases at J, with 10 bases between the two ends. The germline V gene has CDR1 DFQATT and CDR2 SNEGSKA (reference sequence). There are 12 residues in the CDR3. DNA for the CDR3: TGCAGTGCTAGTATTAGGGATTACGAGCAGTACTTC. Translation gives CSASIRDYEQYF.

The V call is TRBV5-5, the J call TRBJ2-7; D is perhaps TRBD1 (6 bases). With 0 bases removed from V and 7 bases from J, the gap between germline ends came to 11 bases. Per germline, CDR1 SGHKS and CDR2 YYEKEE (reference sequence). This CDR3 comprises 13 residues. The CDR3 region is CASSLGGQREQYF. The DNA for the CDR3 is TGTGCCAGCAGCTTGGGGGGGCAGAGGGAGCAGTACTTC.